This T cell receptor beta chain was retrieved from a study of brain T cells in children with intractable seizures. With regard to this clone: Its antigen is unidentified.

General observations from the study: Pre- and post-surgery blood differed in depth, so pre-surgery absences may be undersampling.

CDR1 is MGHDK and CDR2 is SYGVNS in the germline V gene. This CDR3 contains 17 residues. Trimming took 1 base from V and 1 from J, leaving 15 bases between them. This table comes from immunoSEQ multiplex PCR, and its TCRdb copy is limited to in-frame clones, with some not included. Seen here are just under 65,000 clones, about 96% observed once, and the top ten hold around 0.4%. The sample consisted of peripheral blood, taken at surgery. The chain carries TRBV25-1 and TRBJ2-3, with D unresolved. This TCR was recovered from a boy less than two years old with focal cortical dysplasia and intractable seizures. CDR3: CASSEFTPVSRTDTQYF. In DNA form, the CDR3 reads TGTGCCAGCAGTGAATTTACCCCGGTCAGCCGCACAGATACGCAGTATTTT.